A single T cell receptor beta chain is shown here with its context. Its cognate antigen is unknown. Library preparation (for TCRbeta) was performed with unique molecular identifiers. TCRdb processed the PCR reads anew with MiXCR; each CDR3 protein has one entry. This repertoire shows more than 40,000 distinct CDR3 sequences, around 53% found once; its top ten account for around two fifths. The data originate from a study of T-cell reconstitution after alpha-beta-depleted transplantation in children. General study points: Several hundred expanded graft clones reportedly supplied alpha-beta T cells about two months after transplant. Surviving thymic progenitors and recipient T cells were the source of high TCRbeta diversity at day 60 in some patients. Among T cells one year after transplant, newly produced cells accounted for most counts and diversity.

The CDR3 totals 15 residues. V lost 3 bases, J lost 8 bases, and 14 bases lay in between. This clonotype was obtained from a boy under three years old with SCID, due to receive a stem cell transplant. This sequence joins TRBV12-3 or TRBV12-4 and TRBJ1-6; TRBD1 might be the D (6 bases). Here the sequenced sample was peripheral blood, taken before TCRalphabeta/CD19-depleted stem cell transplant. The CDR3 DNA reads as TGTGCCAGCAGTTTCGGACAGTCTTGGGATTCACCCCTCCACTTT. Translation: CASSFGQSWDSPLHF.